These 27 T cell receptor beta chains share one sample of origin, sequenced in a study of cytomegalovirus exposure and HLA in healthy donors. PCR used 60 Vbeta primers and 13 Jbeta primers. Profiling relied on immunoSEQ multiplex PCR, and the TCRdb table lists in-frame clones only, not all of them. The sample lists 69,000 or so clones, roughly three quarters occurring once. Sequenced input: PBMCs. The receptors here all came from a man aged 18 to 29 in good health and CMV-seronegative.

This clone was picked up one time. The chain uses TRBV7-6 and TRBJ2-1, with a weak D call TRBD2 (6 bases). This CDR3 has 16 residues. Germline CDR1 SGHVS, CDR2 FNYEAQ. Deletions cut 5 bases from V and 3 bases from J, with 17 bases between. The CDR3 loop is CASSPSGLTNYNEQFF. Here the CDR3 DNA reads TGTGCCAGCAGCCCATCGGGACTTACAAACTACAATGAGCAGTTCTTC.

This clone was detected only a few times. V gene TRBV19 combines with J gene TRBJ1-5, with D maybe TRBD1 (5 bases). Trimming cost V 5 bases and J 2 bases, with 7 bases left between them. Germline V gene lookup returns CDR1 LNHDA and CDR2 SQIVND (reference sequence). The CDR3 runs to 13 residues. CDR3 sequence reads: CASSLGRNQPQHF. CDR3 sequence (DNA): TGTGCCAGTAGTTTGGGGCGCAATCAGCCCCAGCATTTT.

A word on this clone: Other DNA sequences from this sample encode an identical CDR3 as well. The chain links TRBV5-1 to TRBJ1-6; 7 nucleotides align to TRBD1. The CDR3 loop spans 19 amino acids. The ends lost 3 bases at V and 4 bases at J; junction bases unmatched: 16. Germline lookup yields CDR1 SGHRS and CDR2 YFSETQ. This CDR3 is CASSSPPGQSENYNSPLHF. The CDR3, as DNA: TGCGCCAGCAGCTCACCTCCGGGACAGAGCGAGAATTATAATTCACCCCTCCACTTT.

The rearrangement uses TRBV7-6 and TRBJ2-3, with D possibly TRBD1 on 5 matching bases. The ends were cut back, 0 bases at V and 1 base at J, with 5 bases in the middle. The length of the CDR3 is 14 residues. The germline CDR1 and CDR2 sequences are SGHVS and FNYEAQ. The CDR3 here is CASSLAGGTDTQYF. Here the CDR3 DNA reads TGTGCCAGCAGCTTAGCAGGGGGCACAGATACGCAGTATTTT.

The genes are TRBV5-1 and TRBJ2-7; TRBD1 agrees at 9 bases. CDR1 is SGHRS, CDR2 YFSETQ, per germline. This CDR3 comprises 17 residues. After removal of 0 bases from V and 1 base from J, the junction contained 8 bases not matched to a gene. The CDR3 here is CASSLASGQGGSYEQYF. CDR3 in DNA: TGCGCCAGCAGCTTGGCCTCGGGACAGGGAGGATCCTACGAGCAGTACTTC. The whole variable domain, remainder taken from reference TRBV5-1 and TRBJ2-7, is KAGVTQTPRYLIKTRGQQVTLSCSPISGHRSVSWYQQTPGQGLQFLFEYFSETQRNKGNFPGRFSGRQFSNSRSEMNVSTLELGDSALYLCASSLASGQGGSYEQYFGPGTRLTVT.

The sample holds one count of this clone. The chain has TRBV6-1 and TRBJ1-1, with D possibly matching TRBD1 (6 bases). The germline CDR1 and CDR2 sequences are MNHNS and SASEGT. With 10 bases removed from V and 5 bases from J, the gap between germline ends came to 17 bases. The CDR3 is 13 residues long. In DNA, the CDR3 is TGTGCCACCCTAACAGGGAGTCGGACTGAAGCTTTCTTT. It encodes CATLTGSRTEAFF.

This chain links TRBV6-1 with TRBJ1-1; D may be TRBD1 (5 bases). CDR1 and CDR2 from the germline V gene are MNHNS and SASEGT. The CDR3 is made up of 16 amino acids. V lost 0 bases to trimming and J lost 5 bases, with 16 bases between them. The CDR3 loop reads CASSEALGGGKTEAFF. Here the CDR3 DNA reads TGTGCCAGCAGTGAAGCGCTTGGCGGGGGAAAGACTGAAGCTTTCTTT.

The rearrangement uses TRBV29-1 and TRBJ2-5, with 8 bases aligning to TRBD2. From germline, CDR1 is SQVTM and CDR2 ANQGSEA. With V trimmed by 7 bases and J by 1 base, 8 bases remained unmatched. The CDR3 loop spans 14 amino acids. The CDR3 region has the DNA TGCAGCGGGGTCGATACTAGCGGCCAAGAGACCCAGTACTTC. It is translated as CSGVDTSGQETQYF. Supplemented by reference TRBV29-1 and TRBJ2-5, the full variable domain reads SAVISQKPSRDICQRGTSLTIQCQVDSQVTMMFWYRQQPGQSLTLIATANQGSEATYESGFVIDKFPISRPNLTFSTLTVSNMSPEDSSIYLCSGVDTSGQETQYFGPGTRLLVL.

CDR3 sequence (DNA): TGTGCCAGCAGTCAGGACAGGGGGAGGAGCACAGATACGCAGTATTTT. Amino acid sequence: CASSQDRGRSTDTQYF. The rearrangement joins TRBV2 to TRBJ2-3, with 10 bases that match TRBD1. V lost 5 bases to trimming and J lost 0 bases; unmatched junction nucleotides: 5. Germline V gene sequence: CDR1 SNHLY, CDR2 FYNNEI. This CDR3 region has 16 residues.

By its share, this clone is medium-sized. The CDR3 reads CASSQGGQYITDTQYF. CDR3 coding DNA: TGCGCCAGCAGCCAGGGAGGACAATACATCACAGATACGCAGTATTTT. This chain uses TRBV4-1 with TRBJ2-3; perhaps TRBD2 as D (6 bases). Deletions cut 3 bases from V and 2 bases from J, with 15 bases between. Germline CDR1 is MGHRA and CDR2 is YSYEKL. The CDR3 loop spans 16 amino acids.

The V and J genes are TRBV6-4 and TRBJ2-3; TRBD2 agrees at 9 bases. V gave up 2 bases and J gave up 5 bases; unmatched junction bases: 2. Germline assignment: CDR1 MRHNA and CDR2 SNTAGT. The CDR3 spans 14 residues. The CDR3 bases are TGTGCCAGCAGTGACGCGGGGGGGCAAGATACGCAGTATTTT. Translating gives CASSDAGGQDTQYF.

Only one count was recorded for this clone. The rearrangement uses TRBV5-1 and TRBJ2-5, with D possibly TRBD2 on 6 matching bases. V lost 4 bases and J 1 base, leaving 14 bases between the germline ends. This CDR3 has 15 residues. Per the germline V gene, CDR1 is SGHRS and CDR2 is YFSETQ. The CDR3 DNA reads TGCGCCAGCAGCCTCAGACTGGGGGGCCAAGAGACCCAGTACTTC. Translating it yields CASSLRLGGQETQYF.

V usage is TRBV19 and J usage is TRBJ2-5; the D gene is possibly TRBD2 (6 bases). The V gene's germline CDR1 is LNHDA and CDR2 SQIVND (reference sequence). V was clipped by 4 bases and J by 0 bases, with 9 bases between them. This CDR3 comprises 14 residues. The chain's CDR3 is CASSTRDYQETQYF. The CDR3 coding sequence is TGTGCCAGTAGTACGCGGGACTACCAAGAGACCCAGTACTTC. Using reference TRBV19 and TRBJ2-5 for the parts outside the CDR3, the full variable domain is DGGITQSPKYLFRKEGQNVTLSCEQNLNHDAMYWYRQDPGQGLRLIYYSQIVNDFQKGDIAEGYSVSREKKESFPLTVTSAQKNPTAFYLCASSTRDYQETQYFGPGTRLLVL.

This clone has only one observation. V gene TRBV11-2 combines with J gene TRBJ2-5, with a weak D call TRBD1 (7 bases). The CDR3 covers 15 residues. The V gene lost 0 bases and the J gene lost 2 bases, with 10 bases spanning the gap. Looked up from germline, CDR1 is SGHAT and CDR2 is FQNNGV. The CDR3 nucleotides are TGTGCCAGCAGCTTAGACAGGGGGGCACAAGAGACCCAGTACTTC. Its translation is CASSLDRGAQETQYF.

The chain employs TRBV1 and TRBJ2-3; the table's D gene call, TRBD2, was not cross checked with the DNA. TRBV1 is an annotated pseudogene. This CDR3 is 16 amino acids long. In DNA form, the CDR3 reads TGCACCAGCAGCCAAGAAAGGACTCTATTCACAGATACGCAGTATTTT. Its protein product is CTSSQERTLFTDTQYF.

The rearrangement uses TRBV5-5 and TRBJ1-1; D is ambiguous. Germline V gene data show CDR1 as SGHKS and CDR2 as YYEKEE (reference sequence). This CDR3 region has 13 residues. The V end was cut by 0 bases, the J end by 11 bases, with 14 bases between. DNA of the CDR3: TGTGCCAGCAGCTTGGCCTTTCGTAGGGAGGCTTTCTTT. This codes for CASSLAFRREAFF.

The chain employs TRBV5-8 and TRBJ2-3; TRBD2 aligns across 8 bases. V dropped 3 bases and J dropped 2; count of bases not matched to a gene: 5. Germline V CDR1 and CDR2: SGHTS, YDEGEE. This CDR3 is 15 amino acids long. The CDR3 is CASSSGGATTDTQYF. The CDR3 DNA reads TGTGCCAGCAGCTCGGGGGGGGCGACCACAGATACGCAGTATTTT.

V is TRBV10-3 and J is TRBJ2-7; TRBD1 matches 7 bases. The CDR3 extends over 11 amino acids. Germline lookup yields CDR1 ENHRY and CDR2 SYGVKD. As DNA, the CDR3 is TGTGCCATCAGTGAGTTGGGGACAGTCCTTGTC. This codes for CAISELGTVLV.

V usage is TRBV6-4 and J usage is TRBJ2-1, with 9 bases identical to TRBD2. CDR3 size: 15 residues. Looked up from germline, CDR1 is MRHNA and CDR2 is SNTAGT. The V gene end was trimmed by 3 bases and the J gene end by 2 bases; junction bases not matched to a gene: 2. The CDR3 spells CASSEERGAYNEQFF. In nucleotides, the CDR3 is TGTGCCAGCAGTGAGGAGCGGGGGGCCTACAATGAGCAGTTCTTC.

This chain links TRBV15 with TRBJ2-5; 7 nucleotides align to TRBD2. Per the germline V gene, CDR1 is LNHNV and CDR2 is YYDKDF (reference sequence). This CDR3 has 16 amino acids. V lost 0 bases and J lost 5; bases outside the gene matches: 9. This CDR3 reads CATSRDKGGGYETQYF. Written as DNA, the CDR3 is TGTGCCACCAGCAGAGATAAGGGCGGGGGTTATGAGACCCAGTACTTC.

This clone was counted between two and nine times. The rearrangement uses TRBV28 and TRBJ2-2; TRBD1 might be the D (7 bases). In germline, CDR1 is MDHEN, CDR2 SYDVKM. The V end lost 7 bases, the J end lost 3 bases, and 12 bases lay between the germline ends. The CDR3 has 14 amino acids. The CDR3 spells CASIGGGDTGELFF. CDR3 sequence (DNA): TGTGCCAGCATAGGAGGGGGCGACACCGGGGAGCTGTTTTTT.

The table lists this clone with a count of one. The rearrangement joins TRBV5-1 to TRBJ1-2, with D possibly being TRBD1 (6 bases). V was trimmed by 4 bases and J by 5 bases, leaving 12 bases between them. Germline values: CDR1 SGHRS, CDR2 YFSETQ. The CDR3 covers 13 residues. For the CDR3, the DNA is TGCGCCAGCAGCCTACAGGGAACGTATGGCTACACCTTC. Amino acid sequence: CASSLQGTYGYTF.

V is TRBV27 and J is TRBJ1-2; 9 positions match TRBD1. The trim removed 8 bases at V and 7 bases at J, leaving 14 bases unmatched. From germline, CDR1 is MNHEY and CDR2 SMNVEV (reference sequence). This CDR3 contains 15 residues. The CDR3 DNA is TGTGCCAGCCAACACCTCCCGGGACAGGGTGGTGGCTACACCTTC. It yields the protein CASQHLPGQGGGYTF.

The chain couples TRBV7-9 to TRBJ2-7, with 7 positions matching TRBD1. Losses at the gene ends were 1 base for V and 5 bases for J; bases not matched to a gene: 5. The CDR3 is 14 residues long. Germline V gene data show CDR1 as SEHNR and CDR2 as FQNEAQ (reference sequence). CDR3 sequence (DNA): TGTGCCAGCAGCTTAGTAAGGGGGCGCGACGAGCAGTACTTC. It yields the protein CASSLVRGRDEQYF.

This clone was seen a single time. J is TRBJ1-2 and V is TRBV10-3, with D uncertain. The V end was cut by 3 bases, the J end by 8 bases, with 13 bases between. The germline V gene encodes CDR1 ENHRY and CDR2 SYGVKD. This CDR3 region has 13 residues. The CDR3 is CAISEAAPEGYTF. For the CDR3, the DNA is TGTGCCATCAGTGAAGCAGCCCCGGAGGGCTACACCTTC.

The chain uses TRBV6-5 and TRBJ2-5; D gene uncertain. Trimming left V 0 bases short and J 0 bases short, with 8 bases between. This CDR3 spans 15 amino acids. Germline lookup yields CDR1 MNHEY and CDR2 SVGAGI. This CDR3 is CASSYSAEYQETQYF. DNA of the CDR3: TGTGCCAGCAGTTACTCGGCGGAGTACCAAGAGACCCAGTACTTC.

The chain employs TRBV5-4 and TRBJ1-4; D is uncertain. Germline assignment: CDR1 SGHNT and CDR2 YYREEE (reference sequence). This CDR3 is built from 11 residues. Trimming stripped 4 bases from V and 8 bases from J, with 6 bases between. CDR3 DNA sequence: TGTGCCAGCAGCGGAGAAGAAAAACTGTTTTTT. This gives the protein CASSGEEKLFF.